What follows are 4 T cell receptor beta chains derived from one specimen sequenced in a study of T cell clones after liver transplantation. The protocol was immunoSEQ multiplex PCR, while the TCRdb copy is restricted to in-frame clones and leaves out a portion. The sample carries 95,000 to 130,000 clones, 90% recorded once. The starting material was CD4+ T cells from blood, obtained 12 months after liver transplant. The receptors here all came from a human patient who received a liver transplant. Part of the T cells may come from the graft donor.

This clone has just one count. The chain's CDR3 is CASSFVGAGNQPQHF. As DNA, the CDR3 is TGTGCCAGCAGCTTCGTGGGGGCAGGCAATCAGCCCCAGCATTTT. The rearrangement joins TRBV7-9 to TRBJ1-5; a possible D gene is TRBD1 (6 bases). V gave up 3 bases and J gave up 2 bases, with 11 bases separating them. Germline lookup yields CDR1 SEHNR and CDR2 FQNEAQ (reference sequence). The CDR3 is 15 residues long. The full variable domain, rest sourced from reference TRBV7-9 and TRBJ1-5, is DTGVSQNPRHKITKRGQNVTFRCDPISEHNRLYWYRQTLGQGPEFLTYFQNEAQLEKSRLLSDRFSAERPKGSFSTLEIQRTEQGDSAMYLCASSFVGAGNQPQHFGDGTRLSIL.

The chain couples TRBV5-1 to TRBJ2-2; the match to TRBD2 covers 7 bases. Germline-derived CDR1 and CDR2 are SGHRS and YFSETQ. V was pared by 0 bases and J by 9 bases, with 5 bases of the junction left unmatched. CDR3 length: 14 amino acids. CDR3 sequence: CASSLALGGRELFF. The CDR3 DNA sequence: TGCGCCAGCAGCTTGGCCCTCGGGGGGAGGGAGCTGTTTTTT. Looking up the rest from reference TRBV5-1 and TRBJ2-2 gives the full variable domain: KAGVTQTPRYLIKTRGQQVTLSCSPISGHRSVSWYQQTPGQGLQFLFEYFSETQRNKGNFPGRFSGRQFSNSRSEMNVSTLELGDSALYLCASSLALGGRELFFGEGSRLTVL.

The chain links TRBV19 to TRBJ1-5; 7 bases map to TRBD1. Looked up from germline, CDR1 is LNHDA and CDR2 is SQIVND (reference sequence). V was clipped by 7 bases and J by 5 bases; unmatched bases: 11. The CDR3 covers 15 residues. The CDR3 DNA reads TGTGCCAGTAATTACAGGGGTTTGGGCGATCAGCCCCAGCATTTT. Its translation is CASNYRGLGDQPQHF.

V gene TRBV29-1 combines with J gene TRBJ2-7; 8 bases agree with TRBD1. The CDR3 runs 14 residues. With V trimmed by 6 bases and J by 2 bases, 9 bases remained unmatched. The germline V gene encodes CDR1 SQVTM and CDR2 ANQGSEA. CDR3 in DNA: TGCAGCGTCGCGGGACAGGCTACACCCTACGAGCAGTACTTC. This codes for CSVAGQATPYEQYF.